The 16 T cell receptor beta chains listed next were all sequenced from one sample in a study of control samples from healthy donors and cancer patients. TCRdb keeps only in-frame clones here, not all; method: immunoSEQ multiplex PCR. Of approximately 58,000 clones detected, 87% appear once; the ten largest clones hold about 12%. Sequenced input: PBMCs. The receptors originated from a woman aged 55-70 years with lung cancer.

This clone came up a few times. The genes are TRBV3-1 (or the pseudogene TRBV3-2) and TRBJ1-1; no clear D gene. From germline, CDR1 is LGHDT and CDR2 YNNKEL (reference sequence). V was cut by 5 bases and J by 7 bases, with 14 bases left in between. This CDR3 region has 13 residues. The CDR3 sequence is CASSDRPVIEAFF. In DNA, the CDR3 is TGTGCCAGCAGCGACCGACCCGTGATTGAAGCTTTCTTT.

This clone was seen more than once but under ten times. The chain couples TRBV5-4 to TRBJ1-3; D call uncertain. V was shortened by 6 bases and J by 0 bases, with 10 bases between the two germline ends. The CDR3 is 14 amino acids. Germline V CDR1 and CDR2: SGHNT, YYREEE (reference sequence). The CDR3 here is CASTHRDSGNTIYF. For the CDR3, the DNA is TGTGCCAGCACCCATAGAGACTCTGGAAACACCATATATTTT. The variable domain in full, completed from reference TRBV5-4 and TRBJ1-3, reads ETGVTQSPTHLIKTRGQQVTLRCSSQSGHNTVSWYQQALGQGPQFIFQYYREEENGRGNFPPRFSGLQFPNYSSELNVNALELDDSALYLCASTHRDSGNTIYFGEGSWLTVV.

The rearrangement joins TRBV15 to TRBJ1-5; TRBD1 might be the D (6 bases). V gave up 5 bases and J gave up 7 bases, with 15 bases separating them. The CDR3 totals 14 residues. Germline V gene data show CDR1 as LNHNV and CDR2 as YYDKDF (reference sequence). CDR3 residues: CATSDNREKQPQHF. The CDR3 DNA reads as TGTGCCACCAGCGATAACAGGGAAAAGCAGCCCCAGCATTTT.

The genes are TRBV19 and TRBJ1-5; no clear D gene. Trimming took off 3 bases at V and 3 bases at J, with 12 bases between the two ends. CDR3 length equals 15 residues. Germline CDR1 and CDR2: LNHDA and SQIVND (reference sequence). In nucleotides, the CDR3 is TGTGCCAGTAGTATCCAGGACCTGCCCAATCAGCCCCAGCATTTT. Amino acid sequence: CASSIQDLPNQPQHF.

Of note for this clone: Its ends do not fully match the called genes, so a read error is possible. The genes are TRBV6-5 and TRBJ2-2, with no clear D. CDR1 and CDR2 (germline): MNHEY, SVGAGI. The CDR3 extends over 13 amino acids. CDR3 region: CASSYLNSGELFF. CDR3 coding DNA: TGTGCCAGCAGTTACTTGAACTCCGGGGAGCTGTTTTTT.

CDR3 coding DNA: TGTGCCAGTAGTATAACACACAGGTCATATAGCAATCAGCCCCAGCATTTT. As protein: CASSITHRSYSNQPQHF. The rearrangement uses TRBV19 and TRBJ1-5, with D maybe TRBD1 (5 bases). The germline CDR1 and CDR2 sequences are LNHDA and SQIVND (reference sequence). CDR3 length equals 17 residues. Trimming removed 2 bases from V and 0 bases from J, with 14 bases in between.

The rearrangement links TRBV14 to TRBJ2-4, with TRBD1 identical over 7 bases. V was clipped by 1 base and J by 0 bases; unmatched bases: 3. The CDR3 runs 16 residues. Germline V gene lookup returns CDR1 SGHDN and CDR2 FVKESK. The CDR3 sequence is CASSQGQGVAKNIQYF. The DNA for the CDR3 is TGTGCCAGCAGCCAAGGACAGGGCGTAGCCAAAAACATTCAGTACTTC.

The chain is built from TRBV5-4 and TRBJ2-5, with 12 bases matching TRBD2. The V gene's germline CDR1 is SGHNT and CDR2 YYREEE (reference sequence). V lost 1 base, J lost 4 bases, and 8 bases stayed unmatched. The CDR3 is made up of 17 amino acids. The CDR3 DNA is TGTGCCAGCAGCTTGTCCGCTAGCGGGGGGGCGGGAGAGACCCAGTACTTC. This codes for CASSLSASGGAGETQYF.

J is TRBJ2-3 and V is TRBV5-1, with 8 bases that match TRBD2. Germline-derived CDR1 and CDR2 are SGHRS and YFSETQ. The CDR3 runs 15 residues. V shed 1 base and J 4 bases; nucleotides not matched to a gene: 5. The CDR3 DNA follows: TGCGCCAGCAGCTTGTCGGGAGGGGGGGCAGATACGCAGTATTTT. This encodes CASSLSGGGADTQYF.

The chain uses TRBV5-1 and TRBJ2-1; 7 nucleotides match TRBD2. The V and J ends lost 0 bases and 4 bases, in that order; junction bases with no gene match: 4. This CDR3 contains 15 residues. The germline V gene has CDR1 SGHRS and CDR2 YFSETQ. The DNA for the CDR3 is TGCGCCAGCAGCTTGGCTAGCGGAGCTTACAATGAGCAGTTCTTC. Amino acid sequence: CASSLASGAYNEQFF.

The chain employs TRBV7-7 and TRBJ2-5; 11 bases map to TRBD1. This CDR3 has 14 amino acids. Looked up from germline, CDR1 is SSHAT and CDR2 is FNYEAQ (reference sequence). V shed 5 bases, J shed 4 bases, and the junction held 3 bases outside the gene matches. This CDR3 reads CASSLGTGGETQYF. The DNA of the CDR3 is TGTGCCAGCAGCCTAGGGACAGGGGGAGAGACCCAGTACTTC. The full variable domain, with the rest looked up from reference TRBV7-7 and TRBJ2-5, is GAGVSQSPRYKVTKRGQDVTLRCDPISSHATLYWYQQALGQGPEFLTYFNYEAQPDKSGLPSDRFSAERPEGSISTLTIQRTEQRDSAMYRCASSLGTGGETQYFGPGTRLLVL.

In its sample, this clone was seen once. This chain joins TRBV7-6 and TRBJ2-7; TRBD2 might be the D (7 bases). V lost 1 base, J lost 3 bases, and 13 bases lay in between. The germline V gene has CDR1 SGHVS and CDR2 FNYEAQ. The CDR3 contains 15 residues. As DNA, the CDR3 is TGTGCCAGCAGCTTAGGGGGGGGCCCGGGCTACGAGCAGTACTTC. This encodes CASSLGGGPGYEQYF.

The CDR3 sequence is CASSLEGGKTGELFF. Written as DNA, the CDR3 is TGCGCCAGCAGCTTGGAAGGAGGGAAAACCGGGGAGCTGTTTTTT. The chain recombines TRBV5-1 with TRBJ2-2, with a possible D match to TRBD2 (6 bases). The CDR3 covers 15 residues. The germline gives CDR1 SGHRS, CDR2 YFSETQ. Between the trimmed V and J ends, which lost 0 bases and 5 bases, there was a span of 11 bases. Supplemented by reference TRBV5-1 and TRBJ2-2, the full variable domain reads KAGVTQTPRYLIKTRGQQVTLSCSPISGHRSVSWYQQTPGQGLQFLFEYFSETQRNKGNFPGRFSGRQFSNSRSEMNVSTLELGDSALYLCASSLEGGKTGELFFGEGSRLTVL.

This clone is a singleton in its sample. V is TRBV21-1 and J is TRBJ1-2. TRBV21-1 is flagged as a pseudogene. The CDR3 has 14 residues. CDR3 coding DNA: TGTGCCAGCAGGAGCGGGACAGCCAACTATGGCTACACCTTC. Amino acids: CASRSGTANYGYTF.

The gene calls are TRBV5-5 and TRBJ1-4; D remains ambiguous. Germline values: CDR1 SGHKS, CDR2 YYEKEE (reference sequence). CDR3 length: 14 residues. V was clipped by 0 bases and J by 5 bases, with 8 bases between them. CDR3 protein: CASSLARANEKLFF. CDR3 bases: TGTGCCAGCAGCTTGGCCCGGGCGAATGAAAAACTGTTTTTT.

V usage is TRBV9 and J usage is TRBJ2-2, with 9 bases that match TRBD1. Germline V gives CDR1 SGDLS, CDR2 YYNGEE. V was pared by 2 bases and J by 1 base, with 3 bases of the junction left unmatched. The CDR3 totals 16 residues. CDR3 loop: CASSVPGQGNTGELFF. CDR3 bases: TGTGCCAGCAGCGTGCCGGGACAGGGGAACACCGGGGAGCTGTTTTTT.